What follows are 29 T cell receptor beta chains derived from one specimen sequenced in a study of OX40 agonist ivuxolimab in advanced cancers. The table came from immunoSEQ multiplex PCR; TCRdb's copy has only in-frame clones and leaves some out. The sample includes 15,000 to 20,000 clones, about 86% of them seen just once. The source material was CD4+ or CD8+ T cells sorted from blood, sampled in a trial of the OX40 agonist ivuxolimab. Receptor source: an adult with an advanced solid tumor such as melanoma, head and neck, liver or kidney cancer.

J is TRBJ2-7 and V is TRBV7-8; 8 bases line up with TRBD1. The V segment lost 1 base and the J segment 0 bases; nucleotides outside the gene matches: 5. This CDR3 has 16 amino acids. Per germline, CDR1 SGHVS and CDR2 FQNEAQ. CDR3 region: CASSLERQGYSYEQYF. In DNA form, the CDR3 reads TGTGCCAGCAGCTTAGAGCGACAGGGGTACTCCTACGAGCAGTACTTC.

This sequence joins TRBV4-2 and TRBJ2-1, with 14 bases fitting TRBD2. From germline, CDR1 is LGHNA and CDR2 YNFKEQ. This CDR3 comprises 18 residues. The V gene end was trimmed by 4 bases and the J gene end by 2 bases; junction bases not matched to a gene: 7. CDR3 region: CASSRIPGLAGAYNEQFF. The CDR3 bases are TGTGCCAGCAGCCGCATCCCGGGACTAGCGGGAGCCTACAATGAGCAGTTCTTC.

This chain connects TRBV27 to TRBJ1-1; no clear D gene. Germline V gene sequence: CDR1 MNHEY, CDR2 SMNVEV (reference sequence). The V end lost 0 bases, the J end lost 2 bases, and 10 bases lay between the germline ends. CDR3 size: 15 residues. CDR3 bases: TGTGCCAGCAGTTTATCTGGGGTTATCAACACTGAAGCTTTCTTT. This translates into CASSLSGVINTEAFF.

This clone was observed a few times. J is TRBJ2-1 and V is TRBV28; TRBD2 matches 7 bases. Trimming removed 6 bases from V and 5 bases from J; junction bases left unmatched: 13. The CDR3 extends over 16 amino acids. From germline, CDR1 is MDHEN and CDR2 SYDVKM. The CDR3 nucleotides read TGTGCCAGCAGCCGACCTGGGTGGGGGAGGGACAATGAGCAGTTCTTC. This sequence encodes CASSRPGWGRDNEQFF.

A single count supports this clone. One end of the junction is discordant with germline, which a read error may explain. The sample has other DNA sequences that encode this CDR3 too. The chain combines TRBV30 with TRBJ1-1, with TRBD1 matching over 8 bases. The CDR3 consists of 15 residues. Germline assignment: CDR1 GTSNPN and CDR2 SVGIG (reference sequence). The chain's CDR3 is CAWRGNRGEDTEAFF. The DNA for the CDR3 is TGTGCTTGGAGGGGAAACAGGGGGGAGGACACTGAAGCTTTCTTT. The full variable domain, with the rest looked up from reference TRBV30 and TRBJ1-1, is SQTIHQWPATLVQPVGSPLSLECTVEGTSNPNLYWYRQAAGRGLQLLFYSVGIGQISSEVPQNLSASRPQDRQFILSSKKLLLSDSGFYLCAWRGNRGEDTEAFFGQGTRLTVV.

The chain joins TRBV28 to TRBJ2-7; possibly TRBD2 for D (5 bases). V lost 2 bases, J lost 7 bases, and 15 bases lay in between. Looked up from germline, CDR1 is MDHEN and CDR2 is SYDVKM. The CDR3 covers 14 residues. The CDR3 DNA sequence: TGTGCCAGCAGTTTAGAGGGAGTGGGCTGGGAGCAGTACTTC. Its protein is CASSLEGVGWEQYF.

The chain combines TRBV5-1 with TRBJ2-7; D is perhaps TRBD1 (6 bases). V was trimmed by 4 bases and J by 7 bases, leaving 24 bases between them. Per the germline V gene, CDR1 is SGHRS and CDR2 is YFSETQ. The CDR3 covers 16 residues. CDR3 in amino acids: CASSPRTVHSQGEQYF. DNA for the CDR3: TGCGCCAGCAGCCCTCGGACAGTTCATTCTCAGGGGGAGCAGTACTTC.

V and J are TRBV11-2 and TRBJ2-1; tentatively, D is TRBD2 (6 bases). The CDR3 is 14 amino acids. With 5 bases removed from V and 5 bases from J, the gap between germline ends came to 13 bases. Germline CDR1 reads SGHAT; CDR2 reads FQNNGV. The CDR3 here is CASSQRDLNNEQFF. CDR3 bases: TGTGCCAGCAGCCAAAGGGACTTAAACAATGAGCAGTTCTTC.

J is TRBJ2-1 and V is TRBV4-2; the D is unclear. The CDR3 covers 13 residues. CDR1 LGHNA and CDR2 YNFKEQ come from the germline V gene. Trimming took 4 bases from V and 7 from J, leaving 11 bases between them. CDR3 in amino acids: CASSRRTGNEQFF. The CDR3 region has the DNA TGTGCCAGCAGCCGCCGTACCGGGAATGAGCAGTTCTTC.

The CDR3 loop reads CASWTGGSDGYTF. CDR3 bases: TGTGCCAGCTGGACAGGGGGCTCGGATGGCTACACCTTC. The gene calls are TRBV6-5 and TRBJ1-2; 11 nucleotides line up with TRBD1. V lost 8 bases and J lost 6; bases outside the gene matches: 5. The CDR3 consists of 13 residues. In germline, CDR1 is MNHEY, CDR2 SVGAGI.

The chain employs TRBV6-5 and TRBJ2-5, with TRBD1 identical over 9 bases. J gave up 5 bases and V 9 bases, and 10 bases lay outside the gene matches. Germline-derived CDR1 and CDR2 are MNHEY and SVGAGI. The CDR3 has 14 amino acids. CDR3 DNA sequence: TGTGCCAGTGGGTTGGGACAGGGCTGGGAGACCCAGTACTTC. Translating gives CASGLGQGWETQYF.

The CDR3 sequence is CASSLFLAWETQYF. The CDR3 DNA reads TGTGCCAGCAGCTTATTCCTAGCCTGGGAGACCCAGTACTTC. The chain employs TRBV7-6 and TRBJ2-5, with a possible D match to TRBD2 (5 bases). Germline V gives CDR1 SGHVS, CDR2 FNYEAQ. Trimming left V 2 bases short and J 5 bases short, with 12 bases between. The CDR3 runs 14 residues.

This clone was recorded only once. V and J are TRBV7-2 and TRBJ2-7; D remains ambiguous. The V and J ends lost 1 base and 3 bases respectively, with 7 bases between them. This CDR3 spans 13 amino acids. Germline assignment: CDR1 SGHTA and CDR2 FQGNSA. The CDR3 DNA sequence: TGTGCCAGCAGCTTAGGACCGAACTACGAGCAGTACTTC. This translates into CASSLGPNYEQYF.

This clone is a singleton in its sample. The chain recombines TRBV11-2 with TRBJ2-7; D is unclear. The germline V gene encodes CDR1 SGHAT and CDR2 FQNNGV. Trimming stripped 3 bases from V and 0 bases from J, with 6 bases between. The CDR3 contains 13 residues. The CDR3 here is CASSLGSSYEQYF. CDR3 DNA sequence: TGTGCCAGCAGCTTGGGTAGCTCCTACGAGCAGTACTTC.

The V gene is TRBV6-4, the J gene TRBJ2-2; 10 bases agree with TRBD1. V shed 6 bases and J 5 bases; nucleotides not matched to a gene: 6. Germline V gene data show CDR1 as MRHNA and CDR2 as SNTAGT. The CDR3 has 15 residues. The CDR3 spells CASSARTGGTGELFF. CDR3 DNA: TGTGCCAGCAGCGCCCGGACAGGGGGTACCGGGGAGCTGTTTTTT.

This chain connects TRBV27 to TRBJ2-1, with a tentative D call TRBD1 (8 bases). Per the germline V gene, CDR1 is MNHEY and CDR2 is SMNVEV (reference sequence). There are 17 residues in the CDR3. Trimming stripped 0 bases from V and 4 bases from J, with 16 bases between. CDR3 loop: CASSLSPGGGSYNEQFF. CDR3 DNA sequence: TGTGCCAGCAGTTTATCACCAGGGGGCGGGAGTTACAATGAGCAGTTCTTC.

This clone has only a few counts. Other DNA sequences from this sample encode an identical CDR3 as well. This rearrangement joins TRBV5-6 to TRBJ1-1, with D unclear. The ends were cut back, 0 bases at V and 1 base at J, with 10 bases in the middle. From germline, CDR1 is SGHDT and CDR2 YYEEEE. The CDR3 extends over 15 amino acids. The CDR3 reads CASSLGLGGNTEAFF. CDR3 bases: TGTGCCAGCAGCTTGGGCCTGGGTGGGAACACTGAAGCTTTCTTT.

The rearrangement uses TRBV6-1 and TRBJ1-2; 10 bases are a match to TRBD1. Germline V CDR1 and CDR2: MNHNS, SASEGT. J lost 5 bases, V lost 10 bases, and 4 bases had no gene match. The CDR3 is 12 residues long. Here the CDR3 DNA reads TGTGCCACCGGGACAGGGGCATATGGCTACACCTTC. This gives the protein CATGTGAYGYTF.

This rearrangement joins TRBV5-4 to TRBJ1-2, with 9 positions matching TRBD1. The germline CDR1 and CDR2 sequences are SGHNT and YYREEE (reference sequence). This CDR3 region has 15 residues. V dropped 4 bases and J dropped 8; count of bases not matched to a gene: 12. The CDR3 loop is CASSNPGQGMGGYTF. CDR3 DNA sequence: TGTGCCAGCAGCAACCCGGGACAGGGAATGGGAGGCTACACCTTC. Full variable domain (rest looked up from reference TRBV5-4 and TRBJ1-2): ETGVTQSPTHLIKTRGQQVTLRCSSQSGHNTVSWYQQALGQGPQFIFQYYREEENGRGNFPPRFSGLQFPNYSSELNVNALELDDSALYLCASSNPGQGMGGYTFGSGTRLTVV.

This rearrangement joins TRBV9 to TRBJ2-5, with 13 bases lining up with TRBD2. J gave up 9 bases and V 0 bases, and 8 bases lay outside the gene matches. The CDR3 extends over 16 amino acids. Per germline, CDR1 SGDLS and CDR2 YYNGEE. The CDR3 sequence is CASSVGGLAGRGPQYF. The CDR3 DNA reads as TGTGCCAGCAGCGTAGGGGGACTAGCGGGGAGGGGACCCCAGTACTTC.

In its sample, this clone was seen once. The V and J genes are TRBV6-4 and TRBJ2-1; the match to TRBD2 covers 9 bases. Germline CDR1 MRHNA, CDR2 SNTAGT. V trimming: 6 bases; J trimming: 0 bases; junction bases outside the gene matches: 3. This CDR3 contains 15 residues. CDR3 amino acids: CASSDSGSSYNEQFF. The CDR3 region has the DNA TGTGCCAGCAGCGATAGCGGGAGCTCCTACAATGAGCAGTTCTTC.

J is TRBJ2-2 and V is TRBV9; 13 bases align to TRBD2. There are 16 residues in the CDR3. V gave up 4 bases and J gave up 6 bases; unmatched junction bases: 6. Germline CDR1 reads SGDLS; CDR2 reads YYNGEE. Here the CDR3 reads CASSLTSGRAPGELFF. In DNA form, the CDR3 reads TGTGCCAGCAGCCTTACTAGCGGGAGGGCCCCCGGGGAGCTGTTTTTT. The variable domain in full, completed from reference TRBV9 and TRBJ2-2, reads DSGVTQTPKHLITATGQRVTLRCSPRSGDLSVYWYQQSLDQGLQFLIQYYNGEERAKGNILERFSAQQFPDLHSELNLSSLELGDSALYFCASSLTSGRAPGELFFGEGSRLTVL.

The chain recombines TRBV30 with TRBJ2-5; 8 bases are a match to TRBD1. The germline CDR1 and CDR2 sequences are GTSNPN and SVGIG (reference sequence). Trimming removed 7 bases from V and 3 bases from J; junction bases left unmatched: 4. The CDR3 covers 12 residues. The CDR3 loop is CASLDREETQYF. The CDR3 coding sequence is TGTGCCTCTTTGGACAGGGAAGAGACCCAGTACTTC.

The J gene is TRBJ2-1, the V gene TRBV19, with D tentatively TRBD2 (5 bases). V was cut by 2 bases and J by 4 bases, with 15 bases left in between. Germline-derived CDR1 and CDR2 are LNHDA and SQIVND (reference sequence). The CDR3 sequence is 16 residues long. The CDR3 reads CASSITTTGPYNEQFF. CDR3 DNA sequence: TGTGCCAGTAGTATAACGACTACTGGCCCATACAATGAGCAGTTCTTC.

This rearrangement joins TRBV13 to TRBJ2-5; TRBD1 aligns across 10 bases. The CDR3 is 14 amino acids. Germline-derived CDR1 and CDR2 are PRHDT and FYEKMQ (reference sequence). J lost 11 bases, V lost 0 bases, and 6 bases had no gene match. The CDR3 nucleotides read TGTGCCAGCAGCTTAGGGACAGGGGGCTTTGAGCAGTACTTC. This codes for CASSLGTGGFEQYF.

The J gene is TRBJ2-3, the V gene TRBV10-3; TRBD2 matches at 11 bases. V trimming: 1 base; J trimming: 4 bases; junction bases outside the gene matches: 7. The CDR3 spans 17 residues. The germline gives CDR1 ENHRY, CDR2 SYGVKD. This chain's CDR3 is CAISEFLTSGISDTQYF. In DNA form, the CDR3 reads TGTGCCATCAGTGAGTTTCTGACTAGCGGGATCTCAGATACGCAGTATTTT.

This clone was seen more than once but under ten times. The chain carries TRBV7-9 and TRBJ2-7; D remains unclear. CDR1 is SEHNR and CDR2 is FQNEAQ in the germline V gene (reference sequence). The CDR3 consists of 15 residues. Trimming stripped 5 bases from V and 5 bases from J, with 19 bases between. The CDR3, as DNA: TGTGCCAGCAGCCCCCAGAAAGGTCAGGTCCACGAGCAGTACTTC. Amino acid sequence: CASSPQKGQVHEQYF.

J is TRBJ2-7 and V is TRBV9, with 7 bases aligning to TRBD2. The J segment lost 3 bases and the V segment lost 4 bases, leaving 10 bases of the junction unmatched. This CDR3 spans 15 amino acids. CDR1 SGDLS and CDR2 YYNGEE come from the germline V gene. CDR3 amino acids: CASSPQPRGIYEQYF. In DNA, the CDR3 is TGTGCCAGCAGCCCCCAGCCGCGGGGGATCTACGAGCAGTACTTC.

The chain has TRBV5-6 and TRBJ1-1; the D gene is possibly TRBD1 (6 bases). Germline CDR1 is SGHDT and CDR2 is YYEEEE. There are 17 residues in the CDR3. Trimming cost V 0 bases and J 4 bases, with 19 bases left between them. DNA for the CDR3: TGTGCCAGCAGCTTGGTTCAGGGGACCCCAGTCGGCACTGAAGCTTTCTTT. The encoded protein is CASSLVQGTPVGTEAFF.